The 13 T cell receptor beta chains in this list originate from one sample, sequenced in a study of control samples from healthy donors and cancer patients. TCRdb's table, derived via immunoSEQ multiplex PCR, lists solely in-frame clones and lacks some. Among about 44,000 clones listed, roughly 86% were seen once. Sequenced material: PBMCs. These TCRs come from a woman in her fifties or sixties with lung cancer.

J is TRBJ2-2 and V is TRBV2; either TRBD1 or TRBD2 may supply D (5 bases each). Germline V gene lookup returns CDR1 SNHLY and CDR2 FYNNEI. Deletions cut 3 bases from V and 6 bases from J, with 14 bases between. This CDR3 contains 15 residues. CDR3 bases: TGTGCCAGCAGTGAGCGAGGGGCAGGAGCCGGGGAGCTGTTTTTT. This gives the protein CASSERGAGAGELFF.

The chain uses TRBV5-4 and TRBJ1-1; D is uncertain. Germline V gene sequence: CDR1 SGHNT, CDR2 YYREEE (reference sequence). The CDR3 runs 15 residues. Trimming removed 0 bases at V and 6 bases at J, with 15 bases between. CDR3 in amino acids: CASSLALSGEAEAFF. Written as DNA, the CDR3 is TGTGCCAGCAGCTTGGCCCTTAGCGGGGAGGCTGAAGCTTTCTTT.

J is TRBJ2-7 and V is TRBV2; D gene uncertain. V gave up 1 base and J gave up 6 bases, with 13 bases separating them. Germline CDR1 is SNHLY and CDR2 is FYNNEI. The CDR3 is 14 amino acids. This chain's CDR3 is CASSEGAGIVEQYF. CDR3 DNA: TGTGCCAGCAGTGAAGGGGCAGGCATCGTCGAGCAGTACTTC.

The chain couples TRBV6-1 to TRBJ1-2; 7 bases match TRBD1. V was clipped by 3 bases and J by 0 bases; unmatched bases: 7. CDR1 is MNHNS, CDR2 SASEGT, per germline. The CDR3 runs to 16 residues. The CDR3 loop reads CASSDVGTATNYGYTF. For the CDR3, the DNA is TGTGCCAGCAGTGACGTAGGGACAGCTACTAACTATGGCTACACCTTC.

This clone has just one count. V is TRBV5-1 and J is TRBJ2-1, with D perhaps matching TRBD2 (6 bases). V was trimmed by 3 bases and J by 2 bases, leaving 9 bases between them. The CDR3 runs 14 residues. Germline values: CDR1 SGHRS, CDR2 YFSETQ. CDR3 region: CASSSGVTYNEQFF. The CDR3 nucleotides are TGCGCCAGCAGCTCGGGAGTAACCTACAATGAGCAGTTCTTC.

The genes are TRBV9 and TRBJ1-1, with D hard to call. V was shortened by 5 bases and J by 1 base, with 6 bases between the two germline ends. Germline assignment: CDR1 SGDLS and CDR2 YYNGEE. CDR3 length equals 12 residues. CDR3 coding DNA: TGTGCCAGCAGAGGATGGAACACTGAAGCTTTCTTT. It codes for CASRGWNTEAFF. Full variable domain (outside the CDR3, taken from reference TRBV9 and TRBJ1-1): DSGVTQTPKHLITATGQRVTLRCSPRSGDLSVYWYQQSLDQGLQFLIQYYNGEERAKGNILERFSAQQFPDLHSELNLSSLELGDSALYFCASRGWNTEAFFGQGTRLTVV.

The chain couples TRBV6-2 or TRBV6-3 to TRBJ2-2, with D uncertain. Germline V lookup: CDR1 MNHEY, CDR2 SVGEGT. Trimming took off 3 bases at V and 4 bases at J, with 6 bases between the two ends. CDR3 length: 13 residues. The CDR3 DNA follows: TGTGCCAGCAGTTATCTAAGCACCGGGGAGCTGTTTTTT. It specifies CASSYLSTGELFF.

The rearrangement links TRBV5-1 to TRBJ2-2; D unclear. Between the trimmed V and J ends, which lost 0 bases and 1 base, there was a span of 1 base. Germline V gives CDR1 SGHRS, CDR2 YFSETQ. The CDR3 runs to 13 residues. The chain's CDR3 is CASSLGNTGELFF. CDR3 bases: TGCGCCAGCAGCTTGGGGAACACCGGGGAGCTGTTTTTT.

The J gene is TRBJ2-5, the V gene TRBV24-1; the match to TRBD2 covers 9 bases. V shed 4 bases, J shed 3 bases, and the junction held 11 bases outside the gene matches. This CDR3 is built from 17 residues. CDR1 KGHDR and CDR2 SFDVKD come from the germline V gene. The CDR3 loop is CATSESAGTSRKETQYF. CDR3 bases: TGTGCCACCAGTGAATCGGCCGGGACTAGCCGTAAAGAGACCCAGTACTTC.

The count of this clone is one. V gene TRBV6-5 combines with J gene TRBJ1-3, with TRBD1 matching 7 bases. The CDR3 is made up of 14 amino acids. J was trimmed by 3 bases and V by 5 bases; bases with no gene match: 4. Germline-derived CDR1 and CDR2 are MNHEY and SVGAGI. CDR3 sequence: CASSNDRDGNTIYF. The CDR3 coding sequence is TGTGCCAGCAGTAATGACAGGGATGGAAACACCATATATTTT.

This chain connects TRBV7-3 to TRBJ1-1; a possible D gene is TRBD1 (6 bases). Trimming left V 2 bases short and J 4 bases short, with 11 bases between. The CDR3 consists of 14 residues. In germline, CDR1 is SGHTA, CDR2 FQGTGA. CDR3 region: CASSLQGWGTEAFF. Here the CDR3 DNA reads TGTGCCAGCAGCTTACAGGGGTGGGGCACTGAAGCTTTCTTT.

This clone was recorded once. The J gene is TRBJ2-5, the V gene TRBV14; D unclear. Germline V gene sequence: CDR1 SGHDN, CDR2 FVKESK. The CDR3 runs 15 residues. Trimming shortened V by 5 bases and J by 5 bases, and 18 bases separated the two germline ends. DNA for the CDR3: TGTGCCAGCAGCATCCTGGCCGGCCTTGGGGAGACCCAGTACTTC. Translated, it gives CASSILAGLGETQYF.

V usage is TRBV27 and J usage is TRBJ2-1; no definite D call. V was shortened by 3 bases and J by 4 bases, with 7 bases between the two germline ends. Germline CDR1 MNHEY, CDR2 SMNVEV (reference sequence). The CDR3 spans 13 residues. DNA of the CDR3: TGTGCCAGCAGTTTGTCCAGGTACAATGAGCAGTTCTTC. Its protein is CASSLSRYNEQFF.